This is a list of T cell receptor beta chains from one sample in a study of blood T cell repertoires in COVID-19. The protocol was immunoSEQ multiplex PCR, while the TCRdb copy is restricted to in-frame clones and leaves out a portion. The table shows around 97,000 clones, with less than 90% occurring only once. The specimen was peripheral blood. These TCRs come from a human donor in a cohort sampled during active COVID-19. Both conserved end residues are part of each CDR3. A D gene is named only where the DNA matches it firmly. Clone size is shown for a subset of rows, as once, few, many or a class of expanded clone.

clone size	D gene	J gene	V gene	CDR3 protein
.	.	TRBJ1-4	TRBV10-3	CAISDAQRATTNEKLFF
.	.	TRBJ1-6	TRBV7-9	CASSLAESYNSPLHF
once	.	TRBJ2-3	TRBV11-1	CASTQGQADTQYF
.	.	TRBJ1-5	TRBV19	CASSRGRTGNQPQHF
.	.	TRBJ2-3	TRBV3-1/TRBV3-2	CASSQRSSADTQYF
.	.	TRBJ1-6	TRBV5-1	CASSVASGWWNSPLHF
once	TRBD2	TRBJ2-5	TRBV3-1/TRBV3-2	CASSQDDGGEWETQYF
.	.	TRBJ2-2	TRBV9	CASSLTNTGELFF
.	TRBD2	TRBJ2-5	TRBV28	CASSLFLTSGLLQETQYF
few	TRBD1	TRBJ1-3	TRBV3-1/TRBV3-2	CASSQTGAGNTIYF
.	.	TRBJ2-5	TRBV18	CASLFTGLETQYF
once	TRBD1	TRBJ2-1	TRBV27	CASSLWDSLGSGQFF
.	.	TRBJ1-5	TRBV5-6	CASSRDGGTNQPQHF
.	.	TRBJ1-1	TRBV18	CASSPLLLDTTNTEAFF
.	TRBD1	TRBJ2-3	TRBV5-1	CASSSTRDSHATDTQYF
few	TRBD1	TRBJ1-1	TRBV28	CASTTGEIGLNTEAFF
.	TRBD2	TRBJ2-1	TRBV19	CASKTGLAYNEQFF
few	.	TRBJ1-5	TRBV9	CASSVDAGISNQPQHF
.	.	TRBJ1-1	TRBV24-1	CATPPWAAGLRNTEAFF
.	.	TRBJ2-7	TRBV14	CASSQESSRLRSYEQYF
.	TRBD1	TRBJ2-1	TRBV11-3	CASSDRVANEQFF
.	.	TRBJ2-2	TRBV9	CASSVVGRGTGELFF
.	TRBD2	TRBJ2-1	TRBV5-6	CASSLEKSGINEQFF
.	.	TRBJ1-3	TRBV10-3	CAISERPGAGNTIYF
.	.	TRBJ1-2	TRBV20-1	CSANFKGYTF
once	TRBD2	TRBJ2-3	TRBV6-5	CASGPTSGRRDTQYF
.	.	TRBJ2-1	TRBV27	CASSLSWGVDNEQFF
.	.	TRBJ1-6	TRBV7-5	CVRSLAHRGGYNSPLHF
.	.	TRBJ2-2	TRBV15	CATSRVGPGELFF
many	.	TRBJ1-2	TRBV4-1	CASSQDEMELFVYGYTF
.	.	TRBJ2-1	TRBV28	CASSLPASSTDNEQFF
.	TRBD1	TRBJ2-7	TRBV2	CASSAGTATYEQYF
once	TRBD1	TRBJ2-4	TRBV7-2	CASSLTGGVDDIQYF
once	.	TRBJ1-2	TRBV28	CASSPYYRDNSNYGYTF
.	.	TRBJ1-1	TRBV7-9	CASSRGWRNTEAFF
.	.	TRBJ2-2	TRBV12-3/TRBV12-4	CASSFGPTGELFF
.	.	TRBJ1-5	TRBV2	CASRVQRGSNQPQHF
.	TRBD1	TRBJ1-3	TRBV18	CASSPKRQGYGNTIYF
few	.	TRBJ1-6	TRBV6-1	CASSESRGSSPLHF
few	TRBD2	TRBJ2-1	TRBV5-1	CASSRRLAVSSYNEQFF
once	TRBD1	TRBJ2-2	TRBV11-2	CASSVQGAGTGELFF